The T cell receptor (beta chain) under discussion was sequenced for a study of T cell repertoires in cytomegalovirus infection. TCRdb reprocessed the reads via MiXCR and lists one record per CDR3 protein. This sample has 150,000 to 200,000 distinct CDR3 sequences; 28% occur once, and the top ten carry around 29%. The CDR3 has 15 residues. V lost 1 base and J lost 7, with 13 bases in between. The sequenced sample was PBMCs. This receptor was obtained from a human donor in good health (CMV status not recorded). Some clones in this sample may be carry-over from other donors' samples. This sequence joins TRBV12-3 or TRBV12-4 and TRBJ1-4; perhaps TRBD1 as D (5 bases). The CDR3 nucleotides read TGTGCCAGCAGTTTAGATATGGGACCTGGTGAAAAACTGTTTTTT. Translation: CASSLDMGPGEKLFF.